This T cell receptor (beta chain) was obtained from a study of blood T cell repertoires in COVID-19. Study-wide background: Sample material is recorded as cDNA or gDNA derived from T cells, B-cell-depleted T cells, or PBMCs.

V gave up 7 bases and J gave up 4 bases, with 13 bases separating them. In germline, CDR1 is MNHEY, CDR2 SMNVEV (reference sequence). This CDR3 is 13 amino acids long. Clones were sequenced by immunoSEQ multiplex PCR, and TCRdb holds only the in-frame ones, with some missing. Of 85,000 to 120,000 clones in the sample, 70% to 85% were seen once. The chain has TRBV27 and TRBJ1-2; D ambiguous. The clonotype was recovered from a man between 60 and 75 years old with active or convalescent COVID-19. Source material: peripheral blood. The CDR3 DNA reads TGTGCCAGCACCACCTCGGGGTCCTATGGCTACACCTTC. Protein: CASTTSGSYGYTF.